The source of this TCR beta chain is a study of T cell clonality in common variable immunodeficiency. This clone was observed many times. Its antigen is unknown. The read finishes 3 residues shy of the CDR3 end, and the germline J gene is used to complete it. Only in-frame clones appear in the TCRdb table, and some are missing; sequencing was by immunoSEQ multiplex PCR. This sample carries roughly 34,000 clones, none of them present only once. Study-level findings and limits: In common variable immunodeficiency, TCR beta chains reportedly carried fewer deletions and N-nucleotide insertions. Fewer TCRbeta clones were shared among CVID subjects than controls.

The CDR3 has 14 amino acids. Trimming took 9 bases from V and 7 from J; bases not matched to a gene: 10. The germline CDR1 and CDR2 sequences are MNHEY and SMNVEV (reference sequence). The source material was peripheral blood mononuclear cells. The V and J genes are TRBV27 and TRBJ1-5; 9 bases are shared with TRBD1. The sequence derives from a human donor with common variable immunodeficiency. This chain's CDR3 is CARMDRGKGQPQHF. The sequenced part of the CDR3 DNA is TGTGCCAGAATGGACAGGGGTAAGGGGCAGCCC.